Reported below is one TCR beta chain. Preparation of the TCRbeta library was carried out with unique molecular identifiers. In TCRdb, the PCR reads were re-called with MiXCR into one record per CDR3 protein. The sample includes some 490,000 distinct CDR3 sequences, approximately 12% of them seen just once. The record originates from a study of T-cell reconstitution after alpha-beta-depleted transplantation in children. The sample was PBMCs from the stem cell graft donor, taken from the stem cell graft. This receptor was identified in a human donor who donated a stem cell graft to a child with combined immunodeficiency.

CDR3: CASSQLIGEAFF. For the CDR3, the DNA is TGTGCCAGCAGCCAACTAATAGGGGAAGCTTTCTTT. V and J are TRBV3-1 and TRBJ1-1; D unclear. The germline V gene has CDR1 LGHDT and CDR2 YNNKEL (reference sequence). V dropped 2 bases and J dropped 8 bases, with 9 bases sitting between them. The CDR3 covers 12 residues.